These 10 T cell receptor beta chains originate from one sample sequenced in a study of beta chain features in type 1 diabetes. The entirety of the isolated RNA underwent reverse transcription, so expressed TCRB transcripts were sequenced. Profiling relied on immunoSEQ multiplex PCR, and the TCRdb table lists in-frame clones only, not all of them. The sample lists more than 350,000 clones; roughly an eighth were seen once. Sequencing was done on a sample of naive CD4+ T cells from blood. Receptors originate from a woman aged 18-29 years in good health.

This clone was detected only a few times. The genes are TRBV7-2 and TRBJ2-3; D gene unclear. The CDR3 has 14 amino acids. Germline assignment: CDR1 SGHTA and CDR2 FQGNSA. Trimming left V 1 base short and J 4 bases short, with 9 bases between. The CDR3 loop is CASSLGLWADTQYF. In DNA form, the CDR3 reads TGTGCCAGCAGCTTAGGCCTATGGGCAGATACGCAGTATTTT.

The rearrangement links TRBV30 to TRBJ1-5; the D is unclear. The V end lost 3 bases, the J end lost 3 bases, and 15 bases lay between the germline ends. Germline loops: CDR1 GTSNPN, CDR2 SVGIG (reference sequence). This CDR3 is built from 15 residues. The CDR3 loop is CAWSQGNSYNQPQHF. In DNA, the CDR3 is TGTGCCTGGAGCCAAGGGAACAGCTACAATCAGCCCCAGCATTTT.

This clone has only a few counts. The sample has other DNA sequences that encode this CDR3 too. This chain uses TRBV20-1 with TRBJ2-4; D gene unclear. Deletions cut 6 bases from V and 0 bases from J, with 3 bases between. CDR1 and CDR2 from the germline V gene are DFQATT and SNEGSKA (reference sequence). The CDR3 is 11 residues long. CDR3 nucleotides: TGCAGTGCCCTAGCCAAAAACATTCAGTACTTC. It translates to CSALAKNIQYF.

The sample holds a few counts of this clone. The V gene is TRBV7-2, the J gene TRBJ2-1; D unclear. Between the trimmed V and J ends, which lost 5 bases and 7 bases, there was a span of 9 bases. Per the germline V gene, CDR1 is SGHTA and CDR2 is FQGNSA. The CDR3 is 12 residues long. CDR3 amino acids: CASSPAQNEQFF. The DNA for the CDR3 is TGTGCCAGCAGCCCGGCGCAAAATGAGCAGTTCTTC.

This clone was counted ten times or more. V usage is TRBV15 and J usage is TRBJ2-4, with D perhaps matching TRBD2 (5 bases). Germline CDR1 and CDR2: LNHNV and YYDKDF (reference sequence). This CDR3 is built from 13 residues. Trimming took 5 bases from V and 6 from J, leaving 11 bases between them. The chain's CDR3 is CATSEGIGNIQYF. The CDR3 DNA sequence: TGTGCCACCAGCGAGGGAATAGGAAACATTCAGTACTTC.

This chain links TRBV2 with TRBJ1-4; D is uncertain. Trimming left V 7 bases short and J 3 bases short, with 6 bases between. This CDR3 region has 12 residues. Germline values: CDR1 SNHLY, CDR2 FYNNEI. CDR3 protein: CASNRPNEKLFF. CDR3 DNA sequence: TGTGCCAGCAACAGACCTAATGAAAAACTGTTTTTT.

This clone has just a few counts. The chain links TRBV7-9 to TRBJ1-5; possible D gene TRBD1, 5 bases. V shed 4 bases and J shed 3 bases, with 10 bases lying between them. Germline values: CDR1 SEHNR, CDR2 FQNEAQ (reference sequence). This CDR3 region has 14 residues. This CDR3 is CASSSPQVNQPQHF. DNA for the CDR3: TGTGCCAGCAGCTCCCCACAGGTCAATCAGCCCCAGCATTTT.

The chain carries TRBV4-3 and TRBJ2-3; TRBD2 agrees at 8 bases. The CDR3 is 15 amino acids. Germline V gene sequence: CDR1 LGHNA, CDR2 YSLEER. Germline trimming cut 2 bases from V and 3 bases from J; bases unmatched to any gene: 4. CDR3 protein: CASSQRPGGTDTQYF. Here the CDR3 DNA reads TGCGCCAGCAGCCAACGTCCGGGGGGGACAGATACGCAGTATTTT.

A few counts support this clone. The V and J genes are TRBV5-8 and TRBJ2-3; D is uncertain. This CDR3 is built from 16 residues. Trimming shortened V by 0 bases and J by 0 bases, and 11 bases separated the two germline ends. The V gene's germline CDR1 is SGHTS and CDR2 YDEGEE. The CDR3 DNA follows: TGTGCCAGCAGCTTGGGAAAGATCTCTAGCACAGATACGCAGTATTTT. Its protein product is CASSLGKISSTDTQYF. The whole variable domain, remainder taken from reference TRBV5-8 and TRBJ2-3, is EAGVTQSPTHLIKTRGQQATLRCSPISGHTSVYWYQQALGLGLQFLLWYDEGEERNRGNFPPRFSGRQFPNYSSELNVNALELEDSALYLCASSLGKISSTDTQYFGPGTRLTVL.

Details on this clone: Additional DNA sequences in this sample encode the identical CDR3. The V and J genes are TRBV5-6 and TRBJ2-6; perhaps TRBD1 as D (6 bases). The CDR3 spans 19 residues. CDR1 and CDR2 (germline): SGHDT, YYEEEE. V was trimmed by 2 bases and J by 1 base, leaving 19 bases between them. DNA of the CDR3: TGTGCCAGCAGCTTAGTTTCGCAGGGGCTCCAGTCTGGGGCCAACGTCCTGACTTTC. This sequence encodes CASSLVSQGLQSGANVLTF. The variable domain in full, completed from reference TRBV5-6 and TRBJ2-6, reads DAGVTQSPTHLIKTRGQQVTLRCSPKSGHDTVSWYQQALGQGPQFIFQYYEEEERQRGNFPDRFSGHQFPNYSSELNVNALLLGDSALYLCASSLVSQGLQSGANVLTFGAGSRLTVL.